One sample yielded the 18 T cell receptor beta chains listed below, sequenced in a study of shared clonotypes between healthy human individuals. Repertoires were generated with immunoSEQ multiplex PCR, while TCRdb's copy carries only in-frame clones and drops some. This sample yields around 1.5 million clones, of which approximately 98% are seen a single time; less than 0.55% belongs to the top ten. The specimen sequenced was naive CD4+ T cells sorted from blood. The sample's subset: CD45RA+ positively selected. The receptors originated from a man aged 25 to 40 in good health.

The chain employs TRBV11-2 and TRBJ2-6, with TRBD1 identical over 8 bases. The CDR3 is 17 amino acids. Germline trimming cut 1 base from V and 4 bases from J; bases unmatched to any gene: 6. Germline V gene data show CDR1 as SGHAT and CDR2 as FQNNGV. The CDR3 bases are TGTGCCAGCAGCTTAGCCAACAGGGGGTACGGGGCCAACGTCCTGACTTTC. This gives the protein CASSLANRGYGANVLTF.

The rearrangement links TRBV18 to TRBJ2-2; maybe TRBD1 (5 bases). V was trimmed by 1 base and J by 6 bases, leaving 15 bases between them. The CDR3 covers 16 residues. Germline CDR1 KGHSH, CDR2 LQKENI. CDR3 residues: CASSPLQGIDAGELFF. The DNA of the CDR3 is TGTGCCAGCTCACCACTTCAGGGTATAGACGCCGGGGAGCTGTTTTTT.

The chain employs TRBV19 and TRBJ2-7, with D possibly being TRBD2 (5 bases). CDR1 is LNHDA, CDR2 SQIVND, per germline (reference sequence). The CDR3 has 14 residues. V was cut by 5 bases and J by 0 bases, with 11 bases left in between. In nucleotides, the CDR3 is TGTGCCAGTAGTGTCCCCGGGGTCTCCTACGAGCAGTACTTC. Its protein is CASSVPGVSYEQYF.

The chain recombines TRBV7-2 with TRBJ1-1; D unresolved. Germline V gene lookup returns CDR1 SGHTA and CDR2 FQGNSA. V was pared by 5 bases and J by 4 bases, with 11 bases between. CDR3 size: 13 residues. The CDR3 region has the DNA TGTGCCAGCAGCCAAGCGAAAGGCACTGAAGCTTTCTTT. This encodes CASSQAKGTEAFF. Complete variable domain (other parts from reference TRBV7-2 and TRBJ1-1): GAGVSQSPSNKVTEKGKDVELRCDPISGHTALYWYRQSLGQGLEFLIYFQGNSAPDKSGLPSDRFSAERTGGSVSTLTIQRTQQEDSAVYLCASSQAKGTEAFFGQGTRLTVV.

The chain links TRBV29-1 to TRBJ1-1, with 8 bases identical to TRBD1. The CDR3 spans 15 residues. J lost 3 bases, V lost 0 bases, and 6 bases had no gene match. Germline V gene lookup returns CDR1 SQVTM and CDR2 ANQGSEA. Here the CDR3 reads CSVEDPGRGHTEAFF. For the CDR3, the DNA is TGCAGCGTTGAAGATCCGGGCAGGGGGCACACTGAAGCTTTCTTT.

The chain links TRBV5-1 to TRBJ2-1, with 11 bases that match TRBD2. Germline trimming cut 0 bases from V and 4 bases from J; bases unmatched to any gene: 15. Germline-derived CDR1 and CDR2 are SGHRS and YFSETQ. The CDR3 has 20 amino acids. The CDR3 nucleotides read TGCGCCAGCAGCTTGGCCACCGGGACAGCTAGCGGGAGGACATACAATGAGCAGTTCTTC. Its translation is CASSLATGTASGRTYNEQFF. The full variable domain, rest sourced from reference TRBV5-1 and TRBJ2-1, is KAGVTQTPRYLIKTRGQQVTLSCSPISGHRSVSWYQQTPGQGLQFLFEYFSETQRNKGNFPGRFSGRQFSNSRSEMNVSTLELGDSALYLCASSLATGTASGRTYNEQFFGPGTRLTVL.

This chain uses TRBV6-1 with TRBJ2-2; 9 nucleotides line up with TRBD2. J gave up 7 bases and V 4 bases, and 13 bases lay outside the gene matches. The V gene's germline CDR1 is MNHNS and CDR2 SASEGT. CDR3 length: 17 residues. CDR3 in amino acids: CASSVLTGTSIIGELFF. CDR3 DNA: TGTGCCAGCAGTGTTCTGACCGGGACTAGCATCATCGGGGAGCTGTTTTTT.

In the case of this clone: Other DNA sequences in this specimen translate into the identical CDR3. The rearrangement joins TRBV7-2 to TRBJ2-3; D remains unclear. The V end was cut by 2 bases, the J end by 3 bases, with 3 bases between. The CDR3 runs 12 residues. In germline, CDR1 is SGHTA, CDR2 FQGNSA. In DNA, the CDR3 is TGTGCCAGCAGCTTAATAACAGATACGCAGTATTTT. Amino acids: CASSLITDTQYF.

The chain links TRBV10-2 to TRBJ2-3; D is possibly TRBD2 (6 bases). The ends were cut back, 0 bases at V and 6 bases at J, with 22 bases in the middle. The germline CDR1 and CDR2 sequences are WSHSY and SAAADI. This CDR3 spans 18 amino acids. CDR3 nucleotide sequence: TGCGCCAGCAGTGAGTCCGGGGGAAAAACGGGGCACAGGGATACGCAGTATTTT. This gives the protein CASSESGGKTGHRDTQYF.

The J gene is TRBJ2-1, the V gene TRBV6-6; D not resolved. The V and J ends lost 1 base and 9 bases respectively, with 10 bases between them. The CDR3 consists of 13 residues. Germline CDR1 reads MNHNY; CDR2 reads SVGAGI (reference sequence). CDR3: CASSYFATLEQFF. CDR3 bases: TGTGCCAGCAGTTACTTCGCCACCCTTGAGCAGTTCTTC.

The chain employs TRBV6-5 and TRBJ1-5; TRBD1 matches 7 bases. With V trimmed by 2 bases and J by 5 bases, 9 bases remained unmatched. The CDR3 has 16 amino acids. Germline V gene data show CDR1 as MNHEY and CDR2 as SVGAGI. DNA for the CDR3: TGTGCCAGCAGTTACCAGGGGGTAAGATATTATCAGCCCCAGCATTTT. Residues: CASSYQGVRYYQPQHF.

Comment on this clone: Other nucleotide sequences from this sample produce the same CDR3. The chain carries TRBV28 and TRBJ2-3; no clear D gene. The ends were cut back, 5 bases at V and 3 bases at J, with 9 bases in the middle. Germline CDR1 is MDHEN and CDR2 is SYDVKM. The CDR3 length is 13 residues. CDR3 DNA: TGTGCCAGCAGTCCACCCGGGACAGATACGCAGTATTTT. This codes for CASSPPGTDTQYF.

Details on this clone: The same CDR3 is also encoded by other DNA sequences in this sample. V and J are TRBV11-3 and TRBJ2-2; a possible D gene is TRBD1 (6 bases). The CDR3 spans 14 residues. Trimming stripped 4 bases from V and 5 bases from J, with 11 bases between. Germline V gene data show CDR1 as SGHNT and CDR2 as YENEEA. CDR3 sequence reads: CASSSRQGTGELFF. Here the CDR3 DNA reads TGTGCCAGCAGCTCCCGCCAGGGGACCGGGGAGCTGTTTTTT.

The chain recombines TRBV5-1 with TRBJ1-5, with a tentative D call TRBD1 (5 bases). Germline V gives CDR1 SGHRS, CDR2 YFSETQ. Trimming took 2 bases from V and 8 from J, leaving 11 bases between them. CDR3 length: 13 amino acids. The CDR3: CASSFGAGEPQHF. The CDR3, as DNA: TGCGCCAGCAGCTTCGGGGCGGGCGAGCCCCAGCATTTT.

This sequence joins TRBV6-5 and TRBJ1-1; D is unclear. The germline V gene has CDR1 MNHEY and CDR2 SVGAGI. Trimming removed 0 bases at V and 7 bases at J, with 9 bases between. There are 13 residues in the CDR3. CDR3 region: CASSYSTRHEAFF. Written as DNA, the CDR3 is TGTGCCAGCAGTTACTCCACGAGGCATGAAGCTTTCTTT.

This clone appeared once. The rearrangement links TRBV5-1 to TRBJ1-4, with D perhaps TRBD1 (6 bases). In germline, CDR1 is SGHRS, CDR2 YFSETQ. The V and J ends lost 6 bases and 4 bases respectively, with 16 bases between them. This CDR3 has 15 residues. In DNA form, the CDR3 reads TGCGCCAGCAAGTCGCGGACAGCTTATAATGAAAAACTGTTTTTT. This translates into CASKSRTAYNEKLFF.

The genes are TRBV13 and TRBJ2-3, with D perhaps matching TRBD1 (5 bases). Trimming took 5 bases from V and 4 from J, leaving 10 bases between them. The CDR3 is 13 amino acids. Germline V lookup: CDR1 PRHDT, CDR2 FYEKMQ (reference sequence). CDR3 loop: CASSNQGPDTQYF. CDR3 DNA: TGTGCCAGCAGCAACCAGGGCCCAGATACGCAGTATTTT.

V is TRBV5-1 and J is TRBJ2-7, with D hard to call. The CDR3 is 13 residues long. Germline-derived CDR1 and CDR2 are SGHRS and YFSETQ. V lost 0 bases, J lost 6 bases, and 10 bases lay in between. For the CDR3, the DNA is TGCGCCAGCAGCTTGGAGATGGTAGGCGAGCAGTACTTC. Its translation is CASSLEMVGEQYF.